A selection of T cell receptor beta chains follows, all from one sample in a study of cytomegalovirus exposure and HLA in healthy donors. Using immunoSEQ multiplex PCR, the repertoire was profiled, and TCRdb retains in-frame clones only, with some absent. The sample's table shows roughly 40,000 clones. Sequenced: PBMCs. The receptors stem from a man between 35 and 55 years old in good health and CMV-seropositive. Both conserved end residues are part of each CDR3. A D gene is named only where the DNA matches it firmly.

>TRBD1|15|TRBJ2-7|TRBV7-8
CASSSEGQASYEQYF
TGTGCCAGCAGCTCAGAGGGACAGGCCTCCTACGAGCAGTACTTC
>TRBD2|18|TRBJ2-1|TRBV5-1
CASSLAGTSGRAYNEQFF
TGCGCCAGCAGCTTGGCCGGGACTAGCGGGAGGGCCTACAATGAGCAGTTCTTC
>TRBD2|11|TRBJ2-1|TRBV30
CAWTSGNEQFF
TGTGCCTGGACTAGCGGCAATGAGCAGTTCTTC
>.|15|TRBJ2-1|TRBV5-6
CASSSIGSSYNEQFF
TGTGCCAGCAGCTCAATAGGGAGCTCCTACAATGAGCAGTTCTTC
>.|15|TRBJ1-1|TRBV6-5
CASSSVDGVNPEAFF
TGTGCCAGCAGCTCGGTTGACGGGGTGAATCCTGAAGCTTTCTTT
>.|14|TRBJ2-5|TRBV6-1
CASSLDSAQETQYF
TGTGCCAGCAGTCTGGACAGCGCCCAAGAGACCCAGTACTTC
>.|14|TRBJ2-1|TRBV11-3
CASSYRENYNEQFF
TGTGCCAGCAGCTATAGGGAGAACTACAATGAGCAGTTCTTC
>TRBD2|18|TRBJ2-3|TRBV10-3
CAISGKREGSRSTDTQYF
TGTGCCATCAGTGGTAAGCGGGAGGGGTCCCGAAGCACAGATACGCAGTATTTT
>TRBD2|15|TRBJ2-7|TRBV7-3
CASSSGLAGDREQYF
TGTGCCAGCAGCTCCGGACTAGCGGGGGATCGCGAGCAGTACTTC
>.|13|TRBJ1-1|TRBV6-6
CATHDTLNTEAFF
TGTGCCACCCACGATACTCTGAACACTGAAGCTTTCTTT
>TRBD2|16|TRBJ2-2|TRBV19
CASSIRTRSNTGELFF
TGTGCCAGTAGTATACGGACTAGGTCGAACACCGGGGAGCTGTTTTTT
>.|14|TRBJ1-1|TRBV5-1
CASSLYRTDTEAFF
TGCGCCAGCAGCTTGTACAGGACAGACACTGAAGCTTTCTTT
>TRBD2|18|TRBJ2-7|TRBV5-8
CASSLEVQLATDDYEQYF
TGTGCCAGCAGCTTGGAAGTTCAACTAGCGACGGATGACTACGAGCAGTACTTC
>.|14|TRBJ1-1|TRBV6-1
CASSERGASTEAFF
TGTGCCAGCAGTGAACGGGGGGCGAGCACTGAAGCTTTCTTC
>.|14|TRBJ2-1|TRBV18
CASSPKTSLAEQFF
TGTGCCAGCTCACCCAAGACTAGTTTAGCTGAGCAGTTCTTC
>.|14|TRBJ2-4|TRBV4-1
CASTQQLAKNIQYF
TGCGCCAGCACCCAACAGTTAGCCAAAAACATTCAGTACTTT
>.|12|TRBJ1-6|TRBV30
CAWETNNSPLHF
TGTGCCTGGGAGACTAATAATTCACCCCTCCACTTT
>.|15|TRBJ1-4|TRBV5-4
CASSDAGGRKEKLFF
TGTGCCAGCAGCGACGCGGGGGGGCGGAAAGAAAAACTGTTTTTT
>TRBD2|17|TRBJ2-1|TRBV10-3
CAIKGGLAGGGGNEQFF
TGTGCCATCAAAGGAGGACTAGCGGGAGGAGGGGGCAATGAGCAGTTCTTC
>TRBD1|15|TRBJ2-3|TRBV18
CASSVGTGETDTQYF
TGTGCCAGCTCAGTCGGGACAGGGGAGACAGATACGCAGTATTTT
>.|12|TRBJ2-1|TRBV7-6
CASSPPGNEQFF
TGTGCCAGCAGCCCCCCGGGGAATGAGCAGTTCTTC
>TRBD2|14|TRBJ2-7|TRBV19
CASSIAGGLDEQYF
TGTGCCAGTAGTATAGCGGGAGGGCTTGACGAGCAGTACTTC
>.|15|TRBJ2-7|TRBV11-3
CASSLFQGLGYEQYF
TGTGCCAGCAGCTTATTCCAAGGACTGGGCTACGAGCAGTACTTC
>.|13|TRBJ1-2|TRBV5-1
CASRGGAGYGYTF
TGCGCCAGCAGGGGAGGGGCTGGCTATGGCTACACCTTC
>TRBD2|17|TRBJ2-1|TRBV18
CASSPVQAGAMYNEQFF
TGTGCCAGCTCACCAGTACAAGCGGGAGCAATGTACAATGAGCAGTTCTTC
>.|14|TRBJ1-2|TRBV7-2
CASSLGHQKYGYTF
TGTGCCAGCAGCTTAGGTCACCAGAAATATGGCTACACCTTC
>TRBD2|14|TRBJ2-2|TRBV30
CAWSGTSGGGELFF
TGTGCCTGGAGTGGGACTAGCGGGGGCGGGGAGCTGTTTTTT
>.|19|TRBJ2-3|TRBV2
CASSETMPPTGTRTDTQYF
TGTGCCAGCAGTGAGACGATGCCCCCCACAGGGACCCGCACAGATACGCAGTATTTT
>.|11|TRBJ1-2|TRBV20-1
CSARGVHGYTF
TGCAGTGCTCGCGGGGTACATGGCTACACCTTC
>TRBD2|16|TRBJ2-7|TRBV25-1
CASSEWGEAGLHEQYF
TGTGCCAGCAGTGAATGGGGGGAAGCGGGGCTCCACGAGCAGTACTTC
>TRBD2|15|TRBJ2-1|TRBV19
CASSTLAGSYNEQFF
TGTGCCAGTAGTACACTAGCGGGATCCTACAATGAGCAGTTCTTC
>.|13|TRBJ2-7|TRBV5-6
CASSFTTGNEQYF
TGTGCCAGCAGCTTCACCACAGGGAACGAGCAGTACTTC
>.|15|TRBJ1-5|TRBV7-2
CASSSGNYRNQPQHF
TGTGCCAGCAGCTCAGGGAACTACCGGAATCAGCCCCAGCATTTT
>TRBD1|15|TRBJ2-2|TRBV5-4
CASSLGGQHTGELFF
TGTGCCAGCAGCTTAGGGGGACAGCACACCGGGGAGCTGTTTTTT
>TRBD2|15|TRBJ2-7|TRBV11-3
CASSFSGRGTYEQYF
TGTGCCAGCAGCTTCAGCGGGAGAGGAACCTACGAGCAGTACTTC
>TRBD1|12|TRBJ1-2|TRBV6-5
CASKVGTDGYTF
TGTGCCAGCAAAGTCGGGACAGATGGCTACACCTTC
>.|15|TRBJ1-5|TRBV28
CASSYSGYSNQPQHF
TGTGCCAGCAGTTACTCGGGGTATAGCAATCAGCCCCAGCATTTT
>.|15|TRBJ1-2|TRBV30
CAWTRPDTLNYGYTF
TGTGCCTGGACACGCCCGGACACCCTTAACTATGGCTACACCTTC
>.|12|TRBJ1-2|TRBV6-5
CASSYEGSGYTF
TGTGCCAGCAGTTACGAGGGCTCTGGCTACACCTTC
>TRBD1|11|TRBJ2-7|TRBV7-9
CASSTGDFEYF
TGTGCCAGCAGCACAGGGGATTTCGAGTACTTC
>.|14|TRBJ2-1|TRBV14
CASSQQEGYNEQFF
TGTGCCAGCAGCCAACAGGAGGGGTACAATGAGCAGTTCTTC